The 5 T cell receptor beta chains below come from one sample, sequenced in a study of blood T cells in healthy people across ages. A second PCR of about 6 to 11 cycles used a sample-barcoded 5' primer and a J-beta primer mix. Each CDR3 protein gets one entry after TCRdb re-called the 5' RACE reads with MiXCR. The sample contains about 720,000 distinct CDR3 sequences, 22% of which appear only once. The sample comprised blood. Every receptor here comes from a man between 65 and 79 years old in good health.

The chain carries TRBV4-3 and TRBJ2-5; no reliable D call. The better agreement between TRBJ2-7 and the DNA end casts doubt on the J call. This CDR3 is built from 14 residues. Germline-derived CDR1 and CDR2 are LGHNA and YSLEER. CDR3 in DNA: TGCGCCAGCAGCCAAGCTTTTGGCTCCTACGAGCAGTACGTC. Its protein is CASSQAFGSYEQYV.

This clonotype was seen a handful of times. The chain has TRBV20-1 and TRBJ2-5, with 12 bases aligning to TRBD2. Near its end, the DNA agrees better with TRBJ2-1, so the J call may be wrong. Germline V CDR1 and CDR2: DFQATT, SNEGSKA (reference sequence). The CDR3 is 16 amino acids. The CDR3 loop is CSARDARTSGVNEQFF. CDR3 DNA: TGCAGTGCTAGAGATGCGAGGACTAGCGGGGTGAATGAGCAGTTCTTC.

The chain couples TRBV29-1 to TRBJ1-1; possibly TRBD1 for D (6 bases). Looked up from germline, CDR1 is SQVTM and CDR2 is ANQGSEA. Trimming shortened V by 7 bases and J by 1 base, and 19 bases separated the two germline ends. CDR3 length: 15 residues. The CDR3 is CSANKQGRRNTEAFF. DNA for the CDR3: TGCAGCGCTAACAAACAGGGACGGAGGAACACTGAAGCTTTCTTT.

There are a few counts of this clonotype. The chain joins TRBV4-3 to TRBJ1-4; D perhaps matches TRBD1 (5 bases). Germline lookup yields CDR1 LGHNA and CDR2 YSLEER. V was trimmed by 2 bases and J by 2 bases, leaving 12 bases between them. The CDR3 spans 16 residues. The CDR3 region has the DNA TGCGCCAGCAGCCAAAACCACAGGAGGACTAATGAAAAACTGTTTTTT. Translation: CASSQNHRRTNEKLFF.

CDR3 coding DNA: TGCGCCAGCAGCGGCCGACAGGTGACCGGGGAGCTGTTTTTT. Its protein product is CASSGRQVTGELFF. J is TRBJ2-2 and V is TRBV5-1; D might be TRBD1 (6 bases). CDR1 and CDR2 from the germline V gene are SGHRS and YFSETQ. Trimming removed 4 bases at V and 5 bases at J, with 12 bases between. This CDR3 region has 14 residues.